The 9 T cell receptor beta chains listed next were all sequenced from one sample in a study of T cells in Graves' hyperthyroidism and ophthalmopathy. There were TCR beta CDR3 regions amplified from RNA transcripts. TCR CDR3 regions were first amplified by RT-PCR with HTBI primers. TCRdb re-derived calls from the multiplex PCR reads in MiXCR, one entry per CDR3 protein. The top ten clones hold about 7% of a sample with some 560,000 distinct CDR3 sequences, approximately 15% of them seen once. The sequenced sample was blood. Receptors were obtained from a woman in her twenties or thirties with Graves' hyperthyroidism.

This clonotype came up many times. The chain links TRBV5-1 to TRBJ1-2, with TRBD1 as a possible D gene (5 bases). The CDR3 loop spans 12 amino acids. Trimming took 3 bases from V and 8 from J, leaving 11 bases between them. The V gene's germline CDR1 is SGHRS and CDR2 YFSETQ. The CDR3 DNA is TGCGCCAGCAGCTACGGGACCGAGGGCTACACCTTC. Amino acid sequence: CASSYGTEGYTF.

This clonotype has at least ten counts. The chain uses TRBV27 and TRBJ2-3; D gene unclear. CDR3 length: 13 residues. CDR1 and CDR2 from the germline V gene are MNHEY and SMNVEV (reference sequence). V was trimmed by 4 bases and J by 3 bases, leaving 8 bases between them. This chain's CDR3 is CASSSSTTDTQYF. CDR3 DNA sequence: TGTGCCAGCAGTTCATCTACAACAGATACGCAGTATTTT.

This clonotype has ten or more counts. The chain combines TRBV19 with TRBJ2-1; D remains unclear. The germline V gene encodes CDR1 LNHDA and CDR2 SQIVND (reference sequence). V was clipped by 3 bases and J by 4 bases, with 13 bases between them. This CDR3 is 15 amino acids long. The CDR3 reads CASSITSGRYNEQFF. In DNA, the CDR3 is TGTGCCAGTAGTATTACCTCCGGTCGGTACAATGAGCAGTTCTTC.

The V call is TRBV11-2, the J call TRBJ2-3, with 10 nucleotides matching TRBD2. This CDR3 region has 16 residues. CDR1 SGHAT and CDR2 FQNNGV come from the germline V gene. The trim removed 2 bases at V and 0 bases at J, leaving 2 bases unmatched. The CDR3 bases are TGTGCCAGCAGCTTAATACTAGCGGGAAGCACAGATACGCAGTATTTT. This codes for CASSLILAGSTDTQYF.

In this sample, this clonotype turned up many times. The chain uses TRBV27 and TRBJ1-1, with D possibly TRBD1 on 5 matching bases. V dropped 6 bases and J dropped 6 bases, with 23 bases sitting between them. This CDR3 is 16 amino acids long. Germline-derived CDR1 and CDR2 are MNHEY and SMNVEV (reference sequence). The CDR3 coding sequence is TGTGCCAGCAGCCGAGGGCCGGGCAGGCAGGGTGCTGAAGCTTTCTTT. Translating gives CASSRGPGRQGAEAFF.

This clonotype was observed many times. The DNA for the CDR3 is TGCAGTGCTAGAGGCCAGAACAGGTTGGGTGCCTACGAGCAGTACTTC. Translating gives CSARGQNRLGAYEQYF. The J gene is TRBJ2-7, the V gene TRBV20-1, with D possibly matching TRBD1 (5 bases). Looked up from germline, CDR1 is DFQATT and CDR2 is SNEGSKA (reference sequence). With 1 base removed from V and 2 bases from J, the gap between germline ends came to 18 bases. The CDR3 is 16 amino acids.

This clonotype was observed a handful of times. V usage is TRBV30 and J usage is TRBJ2-3, with 10 bases matching TRBD2. V lost 5 bases, J lost 5 bases, and 4 bases stayed unmatched. The germline CDR1 and CDR2 sequences are GTSNPN and SVGIG (reference sequence). The CDR3 has 13 residues. The CDR3 loop is CAWDRLAGDTQYF. CDR3 sequence (DNA): TGTGCCTGGGATCGACTAGCGGGAGATACGCAGTATTTT. The full variable domain, completed using reference TRBV30 and TRBJ2-3, is SQTIHQWPATLVQPVGSPLSLECTVEGTSNPNLYWYRQAAGRGLQLLFYSVGIGQISSEVPQNLSASRPQDRQFILSSKKLLLSDSGFYLCAWDRLAGDTQYFGPGTRLTVL.

This clonotype has a count of ten or more. The chain uses TRBV3-1 and TRBJ1-1, with D possibly TRBD1 on 6 matching bases. The length of the CDR3 is 14 residues. In germline, CDR1 is LGHDT, CDR2 YNNKEL (reference sequence). Trimming took 4 bases from V and 3 from J, leaving 12 bases between them. CDR3 nucleotide sequence: TGTGCCAGCAGCCCAGGGGTAGGCGACACTGAAGCTTTCTTT. Translating gives CASSPGVGDTEAFF.

This clonotype was recorded at least ten times. The chain employs TRBV3-1 and TRBJ2-7; 9 bases map to TRBD2. Germline V gene data show CDR1 as LGHDT and CDR2 as YNNKEL (reference sequence). V lost 4 bases to trimming and J lost 3 bases; unmatched junction nucleotides: 7. The CDR3 runs 15 residues. The CDR3 spells CASSLLAGALYEQYF. CDR3 nucleotide sequence: TGTGCCAGCAGCCTCTTAGCGGGAGCTCTCTACGAGCAGTACTTC.